This T cell receptor beta chain was captured by sequencing in a study of T-cell memory formation after mild COVID-19. The overall study: TCR clusters largely stayed donor specific.

With constant-segment primers, 5'RACE yielded cDNA libraries of TCR alpha and TCR beta that carried sample barcodes and UMIs. Using its own MiXCR run on the 5' RACE reads, TCRdb lists one record per CDR3 protein. The sample consists of 200,000 to 250,000 distinct CDR3 sequences, just over 9.5% of them appearing once. Study results and limitations: Memory from before infection featured some responding clones, which suggests cross-reactive memory joined. CD4+ contracting clones were mainly CM and EM; CD8+ ones, EMRA.

There are 15 residues in the CDR3. The ends lost 0 bases at V and 0 bases at J; junction bases unmatched: 0. Germline-derived CDR1 and CDR2 are SGHDN and FVKESK. There are a few counts of this clonotype. No antigen is known for it. Sequencing was carried out using PBMCs or a T cell subset sorted from them (not recorded which). The V call is TRBV14, the J call TRBJ2-7; 9 bases line up with TRBD1. The sequence was collected from a man aged 18 to 35 who had mild COVID-19 (a few samples of this study predate the infection). Cell type and time point are not known. The CDR3 sequence: CASSQETGGSYEQYF. In nucleotides, the CDR3 is TGTGCCAGCAGCCAAGAGACAGGGGGCTCCTACGAGCAGTACTTC.